Each of the 3 T cell receptor beta chains below was sequenced from the same sample in a study of post-analysis software for immune sequencing data. The antigens these receptors bind are not known. The study's findings and limits: Controls had lower frequencies than patients of five TRBV segments, which included TRBV5-6, TRBV5-1 and TRBV20-1.

cDNA libraries of TCR beta carried unique molecular identifiers. TCRdb ran MiXCR on the PCR reads and lists one entry per CDR3 protein. The sample has some 500,000 distinct CDR3 sequences; nearly 45% are singletons. Material: blood. Every receptor here comes from a girl aged 5-17 years with multiple sclerosis.

The table lists this clonotype with a few counts. The chain links TRBV12-3 or TRBV12-4 to TRBJ1-2, with D tentatively TRBD1 (5 bases). The CDR3 spans 12 residues. V lost 3 bases, J lost 8 bases, and 10 bases lay in between. The CDR3 DNA reads TGTGCCAGCAGTTTGGGAGGGGACGGCTACACCTTC. Residues: CASSLGGDGYTF.

This clonotype was picked up a small number of times. This chain connects TRBV20-1 to TRBJ2-5, with D possibly TRBD2 on 6 matching bases. V was cut by 2 bases and J by 1 base, with 11 bases left in between. Germline CDR1 and CDR2: DFQATT and SNEGSKA (reference sequence). The CDR3 consists of 14 residues. DNA for the CDR3: TGCAGTGCTAGAACGGGAGCCTTCCAAGAGACCCAGTACTTC. Protein sequence: CSARTGAFQETQYF.

The chain has TRBV12-3 or TRBV12-4 and TRBJ2-1; no definite D call. The CDR3 loop spans 13 amino acids. The V and J ends lost 3 bases and 7 bases respectively, with 10 bases between them. The CDR3 DNA reads TGTGCCAGCAGTTTTCCCCCCATGAATGAGCAGTTCTTC. It yields the protein CASSFPPMNEQFF.